A single sample is the source of the 22 T cell receptor beta chains below, sequenced in a study of blood T cell repertoires in COVID-19. Some clones are missing from TCRdb's copy, which holds only in-frame ones; the method was immunoSEQ multiplex PCR. The sample consists of tens of thousands of clones, around nine tenths of them appearing once. Sample: peripheral blood. The receptors derive from a man in his fifties or sixties with active COVID-19.

This chain links TRBV15 with TRBJ1-4; D uncertain. V dropped 4 bases and J dropped 8 bases, with 11 bases sitting between them. CDR3 length: 13 residues. Germline CDR1 reads LNHNV; CDR2 reads YYDKDF (reference sequence). CDR3 nucleotides: TGTGCCACCAGCACCCTAGTCGGGGAAAAACTGTTTTTT. It encodes CATSTLVGEKLFF. The whole variable domain, filled in from reference TRBV15 and TRBJ1-4, reads DAMVIQNPRYQVTQFGKPVTLSCSQTLNHNVMYWYQQKSSQAPKLLFHYYDKDFNNEADTPDNFQSRRPNTSFCFLDIRSPGLGDTAMYLCATSTLVGEKLFFGSGTQLSVL.

This chain joins TRBV7-8 and TRBJ2-7; 10 bases are a match to TRBD2. Unmatched junction bases numbered 10, after V lost 5 bases and J lost 0 bases. Germline V gene data show CDR1 as SGHVS and CDR2 as FQNEAQ. The CDR3 spans 17 residues. The chain's CDR3 is CASSPRRAGGVSYEQYF. In DNA form, the CDR3 reads TGTGCCAGCAGCCCCAGAAGAGCGGGAGGGGTCTCCTACGAGCAGTACTTC. Based on the CDR3 plus reference TRBV7-8 and TRBJ2-7, the full variable domain is GAGVSQSPRYKVAKRGQDVALRCDPISGHVSLFWYQQALGQGPEFLTYFQNEAQLDKSGLPSDRFFAERPEGSVSTLKIQRTQQEDSAVYLCASSPRRAGGVSYEQYFGPGTRLTVT.

This sequence joins TRBV25-1 and TRBJ2-3, with 13 bases identical to TRBD2. V shed 5 bases, J shed 2 bases, and the junction held 4 bases outside the gene matches. The CDR3 loop spans 16 amino acids. Per the germline V gene, CDR1 is MGHDK and CDR2 is SYGVNS. The CDR3: CASSTGLAGITDTQYF. As DNA, the CDR3 is TGTGCCAGCAGTACGGGACTAGCGGGGATCACAGATACGCAGTATTTT.

The genes are TRBV19 and TRBJ2-3; TRBD1 matches 8 bases. Germline values: CDR1 LNHDA, CDR2 SQIVND (reference sequence). This CDR3 has 14 residues. Trimming at V came to 5 bases and at J to 5 bases, leaving 6 bases not matched to a gene. The CDR3 region has the DNA TGTGCCAGTAGTGGAGCAGGGGGCGGAGATACGCAGTATTTT. It specifies CASSGAGGGDTQYF.

This clone showed up just once. The chain recombines TRBV7-2 with TRBJ2-1; D might be TRBD1 (5 bases). CDR3 length: 12 amino acids. Germline assignment: CDR1 SGHTA and CDR2 FQGNSA. The V gene lost 5 bases and the J gene lost 10 bases, with 12 bases spanning the gap. In DNA form, the CDR3 reads TGTGCCAGCAGCCACAGGATTTGGGAGCAGTTCTTC. It translates to CASSHRIWEQFF.

This chain uses TRBV29-1 with TRBJ2-7; D is possibly TRBD1 (6 bases). The CDR3 covers 14 residues. V lost 6 bases to trimming and J lost 3 bases, with 18 bases between them. Germline values: CDR1 SQVTM, CDR2 ANQGSEA. The CDR3 nucleotides are TGCAGCGTATCGGAGTCAGGGGTCGGCTACGAGCAGTACTTC. The encoded protein is CSVSESGVGYEQYF.

The J gene is TRBJ1-4, the V gene TRBV5-1; 7 positions match TRBD1. The germline V gene has CDR1 SGHRS and CDR2 YFSETQ. CDR3 length: 15 amino acids. Losses at the gene ends were 2 bases for V and 11 bases for J; bases not matched to a gene: 12. The CDR3 DNA is TGCGCCAGCAGCTTAGTGGACAGGCAATTTGGGAAACTGTTTTTT. This encodes CASSLVDRQFGKLFF.

The J gene is TRBJ2-7, the V gene TRBV9; 12 bases are a match to TRBD2. The germline gives CDR1 SGDLS, CDR2 YYNGEE. The CDR3 is made up of 15 amino acids. Trimming at V came to 4 bases and at J to 3 bases, leaving 5 bases not matched to a gene. The CDR3 nucleotides are TGTGCCAGCAGCACCTCGACTAGCGGGAGCTACGAGCAGTACTTC. Translation: CASSTSTSGSYEQYF.

This rearrangement joins TRBV19 to TRBJ2-7; 10 nucleotides line up with TRBD1. This CDR3 spans 13 amino acids. After removal of 9 bases from V and 2 bases from J, the junction contained 4 bases not matched to a gene. Germline V gene lookup returns CDR1 LNHDA and CDR2 SQIVND (reference sequence). CDR3 in DNA: TGTGCCAGCAGGGACAGGGGCCCCTACGAGCAGTACTTC. Translating gives CASRDRGPYEQYF.

The V call is TRBV3-1 (or the pseudogene TRBV3-2), the J call TRBJ2-4, with a weak D call TRBD1 (5 bases). Germline V gives CDR1 LGHDT, CDR2 YNNKEL (reference sequence). V shed 0 bases and J shed 3 bases, with 12 bases lying between them. The CDR3 length is 16 residues. The CDR3 DNA reads as TGTGCCAGCAGCCAAGAGGACACTTTGGGCAAAAACATTCAGTACTTC. Protein sequence: CASSQEDTLGKNIQYF.

The J gene is TRBJ2-3, the V gene TRBV5-8, with a possible D match to TRBD2 (5 bases). The CDR3 is made up of 14 amino acids. Germline CDR1 reads SGHTS; CDR2 reads YDEGEE. V lost 3 bases and J 2 bases, leaving 10 bases between the germline ends. CDR3 region: CASSSDFSTDTQYF. The CDR3 DNA sequence: TGTGCCAGCAGCTCGGACTTCTCCACAGATACGCAGTATTTT.

This clone was observed a handful of times. The V gene is TRBV12-3 or TRBV12-4, the J gene TRBJ2-7; D remains unclear. V dropped 6 bases and J dropped 3 bases, with 6 bases sitting between them. The CDR3 is 11 amino acids. The CDR3 nucleotides read TGTGCCAGCAGGCGGAACTACGAGCAGTACTTC. Residues: CASRRNYEQYF.

V and J are TRBV5-1 and TRBJ1-6; D remains unclear. The CDR3 covers 15 residues. From germline, CDR1 is SGHRS and CDR2 YFSETQ. Trimming pared 0 bases from V and 1 base from J, leaving 5 bases between. CDR3 DNA: TGCGCCAGCAGCTTGGTCGGGTCCTATAATTCACCCCTCCACTTT. Encoded protein: CASSLVGSYNSPLHF.

CDR3 region: CASSLPRARVYEQYF. CDR3 nucleotide sequence: TGCGCCAGCAGCTTACCCCGCGCGCGCGTCTACGAGCAGTACTTC. The chain carries TRBV4-1 and TRBJ2-7, with unresolved D. Deletions cut 5 bases from V and 3 bases from J, with 17 bases between. The CDR3 is 15 residues long. Germline loops: CDR1 MGHRA, CDR2 YSYEKL.

This clone came up a few times. V usage is TRBV19 and J usage is TRBJ2-7, with 9 bases that match TRBD1. The germline V gene encodes CDR1 LNHDA and CDR2 SQIVND (reference sequence). Unmatched junction bases numbered 19, after V lost 4 bases and J lost 0 bases. The CDR3 runs to 20 residues. CDR3 protein: CASSTGTGLLLSPSSYEQYF. As DNA, the CDR3 is TGTGCCAGTAGTACCGGGACAGGGCTATTACTATCCCCGAGCTCCTACGAGCAGTACTTC.

The J gene is TRBJ2-1, the V gene TRBV27; TRBD2 aligns across 9 bases. The ends lost 1 base at V and 10 bases at J; junction bases unmatched: 20. Looked up from germline, CDR1 is MNHEY and CDR2 is SMNVEV (reference sequence). The CDR3 contains 19 residues. The CDR3 region is CASSLLQVTTSGAGKEQFF. The DNA for the CDR3 is TGTGCCAGCAGTTTATTACAGGTAACGACTAGCGGAGCCGGGAAGGAGCAGTTCTTC.

This clone has only one observation. The rearrangement joins TRBV2 to TRBJ2-1; TRBD2 aligns across 12 bases. Germline CDR1 SNHLY, CDR2 FYNNEI. With V trimmed by 4 bases and J by 3 bases, 4 bases remained unmatched. This CDR3 has 16 residues. The CDR3 loop reads CASSAKLAGGYNEQFF. The CDR3 DNA follows: TGTGCCAGCAGTGCCAAACTAGCGGGGGGCTACAATGAGCAGTTCTTC.

The chain employs TRBV6-6 and TRBJ2-7; 10 bases agree with TRBD1. V trimming: 7 bases; J trimming: 2 bases; junction bases outside the gene matches: 8. This CDR3 is built from 15 residues. Germline V gene sequence: CDR1 MNHNY, CDR2 SVGAGI (reference sequence). The CDR3 sequence is CASTPGQGFPYEQYF. In nucleotides, the CDR3 is TGTGCCAGCACGCCGGGACAGGGGTTCCCCTACGAGCAGTACTTC.

The CDR3 nucleotides are TGCAGCGCTACTCCCGGGACTAGCGGGAGCTACGAGCAGTACTTC. Protein product: CSATPGTSGSYEQYF. The genes are TRBV29-1 and TRBJ2-7; TRBD2 matches at 14 bases. J was trimmed by 3 bases and V by 7 bases; bases with no gene match: 8. CDR1 is SQVTM, CDR2 ANQGSEA, per germline. The CDR3 is 15 residues long.

V is TRBV7-6 and J is TRBJ2-1, with 8 bases lining up with TRBD1. Trimming at V came to 6 bases and at J to 6 bases, leaving 10 bases not matched to a gene. Per the germline V gene, CDR1 is SGHVS and CDR2 is FNYEAQ. The CDR3 runs to 15 residues. CDR3 DNA sequence: TGTGCCAGCAGTAACCGACAGGGGAGTGGCAATGAGCAGTTCTTC. This codes for CASSNRQGSGNEQFF.

The genes are TRBV19 and TRBJ1-3; D unresolved. Germline loops: CDR1 LNHDA, CDR2 SQIVND (reference sequence). The CDR3 runs to 14 residues. Deletions cut 6 bases from V and 0 bases from J, with 9 bases between. CDR3 DNA: TGTGCCAGTAGCGCGGGTCACTCTGGAAACACCATATATTTT. Its protein is CASSAGHSGNTIYF.

V is TRBV19 and J is TRBJ2-1; 14 bases match TRBD2. V lost 3 bases to trimming and J lost 10 bases; unmatched junction nucleotides: 8. This CDR3 comprises 16 residues. Germline values: CDR1 LNHDA, CDR2 SQIVND (reference sequence). Written as DNA, the CDR3 is TGTGCCAGTAGTATCGGGACTAGCGGGAGACTAATGGAGCAGTTCTTC. Translated, it gives CASSIGTSGRLMEQFF.